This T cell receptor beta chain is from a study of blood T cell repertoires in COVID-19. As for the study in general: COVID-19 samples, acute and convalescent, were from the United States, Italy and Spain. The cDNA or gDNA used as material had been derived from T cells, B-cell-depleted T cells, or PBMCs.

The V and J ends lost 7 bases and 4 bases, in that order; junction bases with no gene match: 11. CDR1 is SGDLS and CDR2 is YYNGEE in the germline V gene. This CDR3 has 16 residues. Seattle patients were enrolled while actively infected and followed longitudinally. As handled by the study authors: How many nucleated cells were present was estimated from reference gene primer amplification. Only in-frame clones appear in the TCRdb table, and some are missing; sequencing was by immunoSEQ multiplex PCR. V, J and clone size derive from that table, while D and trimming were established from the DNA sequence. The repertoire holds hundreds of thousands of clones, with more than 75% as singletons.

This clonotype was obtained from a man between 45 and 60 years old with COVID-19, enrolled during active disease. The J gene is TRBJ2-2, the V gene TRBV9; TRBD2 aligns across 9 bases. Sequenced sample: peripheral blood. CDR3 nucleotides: TGTGCCAGCGGCGGCTCAGCGGGAGGTCCCACCGGGGAGCTGTTTTTT. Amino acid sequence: CASGGSAGGPTGELFF.